Given below is one T cell receptor (beta chain) in context. Its antigen is unidentified. Looked up from germline, CDR1 is LNHNV and CDR2 is YYDKDF (reference sequence). This CDR3 is built from 16 residues. J lost 0 bases, V lost 3 bases, and 5 bases had no gene match. Cells sorted by CD45RO/CCR7/CD25/CD127/CD95/CD27 comprised CD4+ naive, central memory, regulatory and stem cell-like memory cells. This entry belongs to a study of beta chain features in type 1 diabetes. The authors reverse transcribed all of the isolated RNA, so sequencing captured expressed TCRB transcripts. Naive, central memory and regulatory T cell samples came to a mean of about 4 million reads. The method was immunoSEQ multiplex PCR; TCRdb's version includes in-frame clones alone and lacks a portion of them. The sample has a few hundred thousand clones, more than 11% seen once; the top ten hold 0.03% to 0.04%. Study conclusions and caveats: Patients showed naive, central memory and Treg TCRB repertoires that appeared more similar than those of healthy donors.

This chain uses TRBV15 with TRBJ1-1; 9 bases are a match to TRBD1. This clonotype was sampled from a man aged 30 to 45 in good health. Sequences were obtained from naive CD4+ T cells from blood. CDR3 region: CATSSDRGSMNTEAFF. The CDR3 DNA reads as TGTGCCACCAGCAGCGACAGGGGGAGCATGAACACTGAAGCTTTCTTT.